The T cell receptor beta chain described here comes from a study of T cells after yellow fever vaccination. Researchers made TCR cDNA using 5'RACE template switching, and this step added a universal primer site and UMIs. Via MiXCR, TCRdb re-called the 5' RACE reads, giving one row per CDR3 protein. This table has 310,000 or so distinct CDR3 sequences, 3% to 4.5% appearing once. This CDR3 comprises 15 residues. Germline V gene sequence: CDR1 LNHDA, CDR2 SQIVND (reference sequence). With 6 bases removed from V and 5 bases from J, the gap between germline ends came to 17 bases. As to this clonotype: Its specificity is unknown.

Study-level points and caveats: It was a weaker secondary response, yet one that peaked faster, at day 5 versus 15. Post-booster reappearance was seen for most primary-vaccination clones (around 97% CD4, 80% to 90% CD8).

The sample here was PBMCs, taken on the day of the yellow fever booster vaccination. The clonotype was recovered from a man younger than 35 who received the YFV17D yellow fever vaccine. The chain links TRBV19 to TRBJ2-1; D possibly uses TRBD1 or TRBD2 (7 bases each). The CDR3 loop reads CASRQQTGRDNEQFF. Here the CDR3 DNA reads TGTGCCAGTAGGCAACAGACAGGGAGGGACAATGAGCAGTTCTTC. Combining the CDR3 with reference TRBV19 and TRBJ2-1 gives the whole variable domain DGGITQSPKYLFRKEGQNVTLSCEQNLNHDAMYWYRQDPGQGLRLIYYSQIVNDFQKGDIAEGYSVSREKKESFPLTVTSAQKNPTAFYLCASRQQTGRDNEQFFGPGTRLTVL.